The 8 T cell receptor beta chains below all came from one sample that was sequenced in a study of OX40 agonist ivuxolimab in advanced cancers. Only in-frame clones appear in the TCRdb table, and some are missing; sequencing was by immunoSEQ multiplex PCR. There are roughly 60,000 clones in the sample; about 91% occur only once, and roughly 1.9% lies in the top ten. Sequences were derived from CD4+ or CD8+ T cells sorted from blood, sampled in a trial of the OX40 agonist ivuxolimab. The receptors here all came from an adult with an advanced solid tumor such as melanoma, head and neck, liver or kidney cancer.

The chain employs TRBV10-3 and TRBJ2-7; perhaps TRBD1 as D (5 bases). Germline values: CDR1 ENHRY, CDR2 SYGVKD. Trimming stripped 3 bases from V and 0 bases from J, with 9 bases between. The CDR3 totals 14 residues. The CDR3: CAISDSDSSYEQYF. CDR3 sequence (DNA): TGTGCCATCAGTGATTCCGACAGCTCCTACGAGCAGTACTTC.

This sequence joins TRBV28 and TRBJ1-2; D is perhaps TRBD1 (6 bases). In germline, CDR1 is MDHEN, CDR2 SYDVKM. The CDR3 length is 15 residues. V shed 7 bases and J shed 0 bases, with 15 bases lying between them. The CDR3 protein is CASTLGGVANYGYTF. Here the CDR3 DNA reads TGTGCCAGCACCCTGGGGGGCGTAGCTAACTATGGCTACACCTTC.

V is TRBV9 and J is TRBJ1-1; the D gene is possibly TRBD1 (6 bases). The CDR3 loop spans 15 amino acids. Germline CDR1 is SGDLS and CDR2 is YYNGEE. V was cut by 4 bases and J by 8 bases, with 21 bases left in between. The CDR3 loop reads CASSITETGLGEAFF. CDR3 DNA: TGTGCCAGCAGCATAACTGAAACAGGGTTGGGAGAAGCTTTCTTT.

A note on this clone: Relative to the germline gene, one junction end is altered; a read error may explain this. The chain uses TRBV2 and TRBJ2-7, with D tentatively TRBD1 (6 bases). The CDR3 totals 15 residues. CDR1 SNHLY and CDR2 FYNNEI come from the germline V gene. CDR3 residues: CASSELSLPTGPHEF. CDR3 coding DNA: TGTGCCAGCAGTGAATTATCCTTACCGACAGGACCCCACGAATTC. The full variable domain, in which reference TRBV2 and TRBJ2-7 provide the parts outside the CDR3, is EPEVTQTPSHQVTQMGQEVILRCVPISNHLYFYWYRQILGQKVEFLVSFYNNEISEKSEIFDDQFSVERPDGSNFTLKIRSTKLEDSAMYFCASSELSLPTGPHEFGPGTRLTVT.

The chain has TRBV5-6 and TRBJ1-1, with 7 nucleotides matching TRBD1. With 7 bases clipped from V and 0 bases from J, the junction kept 9 bases outside the gene matches. The CDR3 is 15 amino acids. Germline CDR1 SGHDT, CDR2 YYEEEE. For the CDR3, the DNA is TGTGCCAGCCAGCCGGGACAGAGGGTGAACACTGAAGCTTTCTTT. Translating it yields CASQPGQRVNTEAFF.

The rearrangement links TRBV11-2 to TRBJ2-1; TRBD2 matches 8 bases. The CDR3 covers 15 residues. With V trimmed by 2 bases and J by 4 bases, 4 bases remained unmatched. CDR1 and CDR2 from the germline V gene are SGHAT and FQNNGV. DNA of the CDR3: TGTGCCAGCAGCTTAACCGCGGGGGGTTACAATGAGCAGTTCTTC. Translation: CASSLTAGGYNEQFF.

The genes are TRBV29-1 and TRBJ2-5, with TRBD2 matching 7 bases. V shed 4 bases and J 0 bases; nucleotides not matched to a gene: 2. Per the germline V gene, CDR1 is SQVTM and CDR2 is ANQGSEA. The CDR3 sequence is 13 residues long. CDR3 residues: CSVVGGYQETQYF. As DNA, the CDR3 is TGCAGCGTTGTGGGGGGGTACCAAGAGACCCAGTACTTC.

The chain is built from TRBV30 and TRBJ2-4; 9 nucleotides align to TRBD1. Germline V CDR1 and CDR2: GTSNPN, SVGIG (reference sequence). V gave up 2 bases and J gave up 8 bases; unmatched junction bases: 7. The CDR3 consists of 14 residues. CDR3 region: CAWSQPDRGDIQYF. As DNA, the CDR3 is TGTGCCTGGAGTCAACCGGACAGGGGTGACATTCAGTACTTC. Complete variable domain (other parts from reference TRBV30 and TRBJ2-4): SQTIHQWPATLVQPVGSPLSLECTVEGTSNPNLYWYRQAAGRGLQLLFYSVGIGQISSEVPQNLSASRPQDRQFILSSKKLLLSDSGFYLCAWSQPDRGDIQYFGAGTRLSVL.